This T cell receptor beta chain was captured in a study of T-cell memory formation after mild COVID-19. General study results and limits: Most CD4+ clones that shrank were in CM and EM, while CD8+ ones turned up in EMRA.

TCRdb reanalysed the 5' RACE reads using MiXCR and keeps one entry per CDR3 protein. The sample carries 550,000 to 600,000 distinct CDR3 sequences, 17% recorded once. Germline V gene data show CDR1 as MGHRA and CDR2 as YSYEKL. The CDR3 has 17 amino acids. V lost 0 bases and J lost 0, with 12 bases in between. There are a few counts of this clonotype. Antigen unknown. The sequencing input was PBMCs or a T cell subset sorted from them (not recorded which). This receptor was identified in an adult woman who had mild COVID-19 (a few samples of this study predate the infection). Cell type and time point are not known. The genes are TRBV4-1 and TRBJ2-1; D gene unclear. CDR3 residues: CASSQDPQFGSYNEQFF. The DNA for the CDR3 is TGCGCCAGCAGCCAAGATCCCCAATTCGGCTCCTACAATGAGCAGTTCTTC.